The TCR beta chain described here comes from a study of Graves' ophthalmopathy and Graves' hyperthyroidism. Study overall: At the time of initial diagnosis and before any treatment, peripheral blood was collected.

CDR1 is LNHDA, CDR2 SQIVND, per germline (reference sequence). Trimming stripped 6 bases from V and 2 bases from J, with 11 bases between. The length of the CDR3 is 14 residues. This clonotype was observed a few times. Its antigen remains unknown. Amplification of the TCR beta CDR3 regions used RNA transcripts (as template). HTBI primers served in a first-round RT-PCR, which a second-round multiplex PCR followed. TCRdb recomputed calls from the multiplex PCR reads with MiXCR, one row per CDR3 protein. The profile covers approximately 500,000 distinct CDR3 sequences, with about an eighth appearing a single time and approximately 9.8% taken by the ten largest. Overall study findings and caveats: Classification of ophthalmopathy versus stable hyperthyroidism by a 13-signature model yielded about 88% sensitivity and just under 83% specificity.

V is TRBV19 and J is TRBJ1-3; no definite D call. What was sequenced was blood. The sequence was obtained from a woman aged 25 to 39 with Graves' ophthalmopathy. The CDR3 coding sequence is TGTGCCAGTAGCTTGGGAAGCGCTGGAAACACCATATATTTT. It is translated as CASSLGSAGNTIYF.